These 13 T cell receptor beta chains share one sample of origin, sequenced in a study of T-cell reconstitution after alpha-beta-depleted transplantation in children. The library targeted TCRbeta and was prepared with unique molecular identifiers. In TCRdb, the PCR reads were re-called with MiXCR into one record per CDR3 protein. The repertoire includes 900,000 or so distinct CDR3 sequences, roughly 15% of them detected once, and around 5% sits in the top ten. The specimen comprised PBMCs, mostly from graft donor cells, sampled 360 days after TCRalphabeta/CD19-depleted stem cell transplant. These receptors were obtained from a male patient under 18 who had a stem cell transplant for acute lymphoblastic leukemia, so the T cells may come from the graft donor.

This clonotype was counted a few times. The chain is built from TRBV7-3 and TRBJ2-1, with TRBD2 identical over 8 bases. The CDR3 contains 16 residues. Germline V CDR1 and CDR2: SGHTA, FQGTGA. With V trimmed by 4 bases and J by 7 bases, 12 bases remained unmatched. CDR3 nucleotides: TGTGCCAGCAGCTACAAATCGGGAGGGCCCGGTAATGAGCAGTTCTTC. Protein sequence: CASSYKSGGPGNEQFF. The whole variable domain, filled in from reference TRBV7-3 and TRBJ2-1, reads GAGVSQTPSNKVTEKGKYVELRCDPISGHTALYWYRQSLGQGPEFLIYFQGTGAADDSGLPNDRFFAVRPEGSVSTLKIQRTERGDSAVYLCASSYKSGGPGNEQFFGPGTRLTVL.

This chain uses TRBV20-1 with TRBJ2-7; 10 bases match TRBD2. V shed 6 bases, J shed 2 bases, and the junction held 10 bases outside the gene matches. Germline loops: CDR1 DFQATT, CDR2 SNEGSKA (reference sequence). The CDR3 runs 15 residues. CDR3 residues: CSARGIAGGPYEQYF. CDR3 DNA: TGCAGTGCCAGGGGCATAGCGGGAGGCCCCTACGAGCAGTACTTC.

The V and J genes are TRBV19 and TRBJ2-3; unclear D gene. This CDR3 contains 15 residues. The V end was cut by 5 bases, the J end by 1 base, with 13 bases between. Germline CDR1 reads LNHDA; CDR2 reads SQIVND (reference sequence). The CDR3 bases are TGTGCCAGTAGTGAGGCTACCCTAGGCACAGATACGCAGTATTTT. It translates to CASSEATLGTDTQYF.

This clonotype came up many times. The V and J genes are TRBV2 and TRBJ2-5; 9 nucleotides align to TRBD1. The CDR3 loop spans 14 amino acids. V shed 9 bases, J shed 5 bases, and the junction held 10 bases outside the gene matches. Germline CDR1 SNHLY, CDR2 FYNNEI. The CDR3: CASQQGAVGETQYF. CDR3 DNA: TGTGCCAGTCAACAGGGGGCCGTCGGGGAGACCCAGTACTTC. Full variable domain (missing parts from reference TRBV2 and TRBJ2-5): EPEVTQTPSHQVTQMGQEVILRCVPISNHLYFYWYRQILGQKVEFLVSFYNNEISEKSEIFDDQFSVERPDGSNFTLKIRSTKLEDSAMYFCASQQGAVGETQYFGPGTRLLVL.

This clonotype was observed a handful of times. This chain uses TRBV2 with TRBJ2-5; D possibly matches TRBD1 or TRBD2 (5 bases each). In germline, CDR1 is SNHLY, CDR2 FYNNEI. The CDR3 runs 13 residues. The V gene lost 8 bases and the J gene lost 1 base, with 11 bases spanning the gap. The CDR3 is CASGGEVQETQYF. CDR3 in DNA: TGTGCCAGCGGGGGTGAGGTCCAAGAGACCCAGTACTTC.

Only one count was recorded for this clonotype. A much larger clone lies a single base off, so this may be a read error. The chain links TRBV7-3 to TRBJ2-2; 7 positions match TRBD2. After removal of 5 bases from V and 7 bases from J, the junction contained 1 base not matched to a gene. Germline lookup yields CDR1 SGHTA and CDR2 FQGTGA. This CDR3 has 12 amino acids. The CDR3 DNA reads TGTGCCAGCAGCCCGGGGGGCGGGGAGCTGTTTTTT. It translates to CASSPGGGELFF. Looking up the rest from reference TRBV7-3 and TRBJ2-2 gives the full variable domain: GAGVSQTPSNKVTEKGKYVELRCDPISGHTALYWYRQSLGQGPEFLIYFQGTGAADDSGLPNDRFFAVRPEGSVSTLKIQRTERGDSAVYLCASSPGGGELFFGEGSRLTVL.

The V gene is TRBV3-1, the J gene TRBJ1-5, with TRBD1 as a possible D gene (5 bases). The ends were cut back, 0 bases at V and 6 bases at J, with 12 bases in the middle. This CDR3 spans 15 amino acids. CDR1 is LGHDT, CDR2 YNNKEL, per germline (reference sequence). CDR3 DNA sequence: TGTGCCAGCAGCCAAGATCTGAGGGACGGTCAGCCCCAGCATTTT. Its protein product is CASSQDLRDGQPQHF. Variable domain in full (rest from reference TRBV3-1 and TRBJ1-5): DTAVSQTPKYLVTQMGNDKSIKCEQNLGHDTMYWYKQDSKKFLKIMFSYNNKELIINETVPNRFSPKSPDKAHLNLHINSLELGDSAVYFCASSQDLRDGQPQHFGDGTRLSIL.

The chain couples TRBV12-3 or TRBV12-4 to TRBJ2-2; 7 nucleotides agree with TRBD1. Trimming took 5 bases from V and 9 from J; bases not matched to a gene: 12. This CDR3 region has 15 residues. CDR3: CASSPLGGAKRELFF. DNA for the CDR3: TGTGCCAGCAGTCCCTTAGGGGGCGCGAAACGGGAGCTGTTTTTT.

The rearrangement uses TRBV29-1 and TRBJ2-5; no definite D call. The CDR3 sequence is 11 residues long. The germline CDR1 and CDR2 sequences are SQVTM and ANQGSEA. V was shortened by 4 bases and J by 3 bases, with 6 bases between the two germline ends. The CDR3: CSVGPEETQYF. The CDR3 nucleotides are TGCAGCGTTGGGCCGGAAGAGACCCAGTACTTC.

The rearrangement links TRBV9 to TRBJ2-3; 7 bases fit TRBD2. The V gene's germline CDR1 is SGDLS and CDR2 YYNGEE. The CDR3 runs 17 residues. V lost 4 bases to trimming and J lost 0 bases; unmatched junction nucleotides: 11. The CDR3 region is CASSLLGAGASTDTQYF. The CDR3 region has the DNA TGTGCCAGCAGCCTCCTAGGGGCGGGAGCAAGCACAGATACGCAGTATTTT.

This clonotype was seen repeatedly, ten times or more. This chain links TRBV29-1 with TRBJ2-6, with TRBD2 matching over 9 bases. Per the germline V gene, CDR1 is SQVTM and CDR2 is ANQGSEA. The length of the CDR3 is 15 residues. With 5 bases clipped from V and 1 base from J, the junction kept 3 bases outside the gene matches. As DNA, the CDR3 is TGCAGCGTTAGCGGGGGGAATTCTGGGGCCAACGTCCTGACTTTC. It is translated as CSVSGGNSGANVLTF. The whole variable domain, filled in from reference TRBV29-1 and TRBJ2-6, reads SAVISQKPSRDICQRGTSLTIQCQVDSQVTMMFWYRQQPGQSLTLIATANQGSEATYESGFVIDKFPISRPNLTFSTLTVSNMSPEDSSIYLCSVSGGNSGANVLTFGAGSRLTVL.

V usage is TRBV13 and J usage is TRBJ2-1; 11 nucleotides align to TRBD2. The V segment lost 5 bases and the J segment 9 bases; nucleotides outside the gene matches: 15. The CDR3 consists of 17 residues. CDR1 and CDR2 from the germline V gene are PRHDT and FYEKMQ (reference sequence). Here the CDR3 reads CASSLDGLAGNPGEQFF. CDR3 in DNA: TGTGCCAGCAGCCTAGATGGACTAGCGGGCAACCCGGGTGAGCAGTTCTTC.

This clonotype has only a few counts. CDR3 sequence reads: CASSRTGVDSYEQYF. The CDR3 nucleotides read TGTGCCAGCAGCCGTACAGGGGTTGACTCCTACGAGCAGTACTTC. V and J are TRBV28 and TRBJ2-7, with 7 bases that match TRBD1. The CDR3 runs to 15 residues. Germline CDR1 and CDR2: MDHEN and SYDVKM. The junction had 8 bases not matched to a gene; V was cut back by 6 bases and J by 0 bases.